This TCR beta chain was sequenced during a study of blood T cell repertoires in COVID-19. Overall study: Donors in the United States, Italy and Spain gave samples during acute or convalescent COVID-19. The analysed material was cDNA or gDNA that came from T cells, B-cell-depleted T cells, or PBMCs.

The CDR3 has 13 amino acids. V gave up 5 bases and J gave up 5 bases, with 10 bases separating them. From germline, CDR1 is SEHNR and CDR2 FQNEAQ (reference sequence). Only in-frame clones appear in the TCRdb table, and some are missing; sequencing was by immunoSEQ multiplex PCR. The sample records more than 200,000 clones, roughly 88% being singletons. The clonotype originates from a woman aged 30 to 39 with COVID-19, enrolled during active disease. The rearrangement uses TRBV7-9 and TRBJ1-5; a weak D match, TRBD1 (6 bases). Specimen: peripheral blood. CDR3 sequence: CASSIAGDQPQHF. The CDR3, as DNA: TGTGCCAGCAGCATTGCAGGGGATCAGCCCCAGCATTTT.